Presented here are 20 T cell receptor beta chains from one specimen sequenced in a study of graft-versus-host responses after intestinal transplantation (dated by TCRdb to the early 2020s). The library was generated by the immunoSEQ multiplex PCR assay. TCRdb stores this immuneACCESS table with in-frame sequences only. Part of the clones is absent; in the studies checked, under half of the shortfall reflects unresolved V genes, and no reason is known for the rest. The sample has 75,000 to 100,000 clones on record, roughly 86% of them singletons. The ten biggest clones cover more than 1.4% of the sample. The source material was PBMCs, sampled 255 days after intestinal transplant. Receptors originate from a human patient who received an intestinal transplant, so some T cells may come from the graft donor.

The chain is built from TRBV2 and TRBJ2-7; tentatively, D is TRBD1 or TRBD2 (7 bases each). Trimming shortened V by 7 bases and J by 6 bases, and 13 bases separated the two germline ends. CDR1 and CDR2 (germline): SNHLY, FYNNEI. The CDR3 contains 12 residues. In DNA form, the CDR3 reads TGTGCCAGCACAGGGGGGGACTCCGAGCAGTACGTC. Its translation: CASTGGDSEQYV.

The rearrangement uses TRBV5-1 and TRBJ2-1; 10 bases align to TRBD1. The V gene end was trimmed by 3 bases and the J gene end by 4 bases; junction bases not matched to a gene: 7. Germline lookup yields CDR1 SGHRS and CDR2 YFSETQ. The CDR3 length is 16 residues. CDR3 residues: CASSSTGTGVYNEQFF. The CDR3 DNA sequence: TGCGCCAGCAGCTCGACCGGGACAGGGGTTTACAATGAGCAGTTCTTC.

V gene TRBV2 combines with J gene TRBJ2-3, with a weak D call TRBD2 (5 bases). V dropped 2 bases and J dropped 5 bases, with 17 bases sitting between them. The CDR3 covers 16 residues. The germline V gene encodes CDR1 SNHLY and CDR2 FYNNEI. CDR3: CASSETLLLRGDTQYF. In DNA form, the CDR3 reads TGTGCCAGCAGTGAAACACTGCTACTCCGGGGAGATACGCAGTATTTT.

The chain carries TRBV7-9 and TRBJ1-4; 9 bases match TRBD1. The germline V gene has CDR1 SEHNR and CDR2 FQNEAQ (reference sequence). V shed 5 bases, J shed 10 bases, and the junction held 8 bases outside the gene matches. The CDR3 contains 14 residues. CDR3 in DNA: TGTGCCAGCAGCCAGGGACAGGGTTCGGGAAAACTGTTTTTT. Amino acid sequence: CASSQGQGSGKLFF. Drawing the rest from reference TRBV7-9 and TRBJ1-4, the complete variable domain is DTGVSQNPRHKITKRGQNVTFRCDPISEHNRLYWYRQTLGQGPEFLTYFQNEAQLEKSRLLSDRFSAERPKGSFSTLEIQRTEQGDSAMYLCASSQGQGSGKLFFGSGTQLSVL.

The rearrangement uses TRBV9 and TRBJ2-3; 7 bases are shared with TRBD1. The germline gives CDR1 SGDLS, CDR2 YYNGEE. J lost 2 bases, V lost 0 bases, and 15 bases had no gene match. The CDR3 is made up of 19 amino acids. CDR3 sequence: CASSVGPGGQRSNTDTQYF. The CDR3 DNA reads TGTGCCAGCAGCGTAGGCCCTGGGGGACAGAGGTCCAACACAGATACGCAGTATTTT.

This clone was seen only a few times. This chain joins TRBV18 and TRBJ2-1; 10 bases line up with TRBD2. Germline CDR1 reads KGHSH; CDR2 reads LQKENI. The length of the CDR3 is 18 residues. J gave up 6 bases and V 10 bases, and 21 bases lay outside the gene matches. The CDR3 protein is CAIRQGKAGGTWGNEQFF. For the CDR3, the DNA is TGTGCCATTAGACAGGGAAAAGCGGGAGGGACTTGGGGCAATGAGCAGTTCTTC.

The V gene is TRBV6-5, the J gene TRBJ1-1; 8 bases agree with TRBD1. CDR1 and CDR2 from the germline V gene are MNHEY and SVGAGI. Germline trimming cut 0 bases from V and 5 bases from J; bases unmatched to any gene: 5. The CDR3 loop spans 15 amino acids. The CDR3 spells CASSYSDTGGTEAFF. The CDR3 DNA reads TGTGCCAGCAGTTACTCCGACACAGGGGGGACTGAAGCTTTCTTT.

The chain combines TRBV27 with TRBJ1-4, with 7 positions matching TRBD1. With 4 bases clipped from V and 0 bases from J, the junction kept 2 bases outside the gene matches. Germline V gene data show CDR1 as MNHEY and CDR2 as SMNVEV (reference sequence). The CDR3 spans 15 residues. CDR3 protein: CASSSQGATNEKLFF. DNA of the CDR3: TGTGCCAGCAGTTCCCAGGGGGCAACTAATGAAAAACTGTTTTTT. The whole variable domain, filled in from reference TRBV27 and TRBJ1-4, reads EAQVTQNPRYLITVTGKKLTVTCSQNMNHEYMSWYRQDPGLGLRQIYYSMNVEVTDKGDVPEGYKVSRKEKRNFPLILESPSPNQTSLYFCASSSQGATNEKLFFGSGTQLSVL.

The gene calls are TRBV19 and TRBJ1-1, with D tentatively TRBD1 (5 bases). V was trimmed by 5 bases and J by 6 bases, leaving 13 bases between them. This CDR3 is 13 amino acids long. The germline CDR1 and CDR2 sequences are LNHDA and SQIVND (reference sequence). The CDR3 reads CASSLGGSAEAFF. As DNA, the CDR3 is TGTGCCAGTAGTCTCGGGGGATCCGCTGAAGCTTTCTTT.

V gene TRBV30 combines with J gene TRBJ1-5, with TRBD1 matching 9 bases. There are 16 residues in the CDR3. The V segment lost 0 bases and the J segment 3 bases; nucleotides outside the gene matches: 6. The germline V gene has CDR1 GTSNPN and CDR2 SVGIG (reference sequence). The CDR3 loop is CAWSVQGASVNQPQHF. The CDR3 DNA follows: TGTGCCTGGAGTGTACAGGGGGCATCCGTCAATCAGCCCCAGCATTTT.

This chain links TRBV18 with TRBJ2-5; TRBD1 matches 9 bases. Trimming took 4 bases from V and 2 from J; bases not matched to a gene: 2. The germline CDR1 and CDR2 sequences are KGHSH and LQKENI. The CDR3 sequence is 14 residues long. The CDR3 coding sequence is TGTGCCAGCTCACTTGACAGGGGGCAAGAGACCCAGTACTTC. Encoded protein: CASSLDRGQETQYF. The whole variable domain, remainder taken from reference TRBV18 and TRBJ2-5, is NAGVMQNPRHLVRRRGQEARLRCSPMKGHSHVYWYRQLPEEGLKFMVYLQKENIIDESGMPKERFSAEFPKEGPSILRIQQVVRGDSAAYFCASSLDRGQETQYFGPGTRLLVL.

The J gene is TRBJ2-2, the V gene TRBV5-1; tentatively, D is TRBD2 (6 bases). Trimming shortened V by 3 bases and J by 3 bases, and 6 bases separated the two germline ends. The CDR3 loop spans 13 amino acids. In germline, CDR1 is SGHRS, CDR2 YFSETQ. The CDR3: CASSSGDTGELFF. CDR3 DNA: TGCGCCAGCAGCTCGGGAGACACCGGGGAGCTGTTTTTT.

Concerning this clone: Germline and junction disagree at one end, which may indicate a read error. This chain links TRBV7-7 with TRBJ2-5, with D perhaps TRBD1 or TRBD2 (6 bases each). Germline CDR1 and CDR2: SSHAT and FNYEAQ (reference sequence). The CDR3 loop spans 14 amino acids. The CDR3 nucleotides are TGTGCTAGCAGCTTACAGGGACGGGAGGAGACCCAGTACTTC. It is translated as CASSLQGREETQYF.

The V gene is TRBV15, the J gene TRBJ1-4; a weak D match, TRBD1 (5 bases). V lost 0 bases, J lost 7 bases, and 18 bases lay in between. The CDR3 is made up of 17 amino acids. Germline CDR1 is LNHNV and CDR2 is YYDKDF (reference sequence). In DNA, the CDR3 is TGTGCCACCAGCAGAGATGACGGAGGGGAAGGACCTGAAAAACTGTTTTTT. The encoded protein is CATSRDDGGEGPEKLFF.

CDR3 sequence reads: CSVQQGNTEAFF. The CDR3 region has the DNA TGCAGCGTCCAACAGGGGAACACTGAAGCTTTCTTT. This chain links TRBV29-1 with TRBJ1-1; a possible D gene is TRBD1 (6 bases). CDR3 length equals 12 residues. Germline-derived CDR1 and CDR2 are SQVTM and ANQGSEA. Trimming removed 6 bases from V and 1 base from J, with 9 bases in between.

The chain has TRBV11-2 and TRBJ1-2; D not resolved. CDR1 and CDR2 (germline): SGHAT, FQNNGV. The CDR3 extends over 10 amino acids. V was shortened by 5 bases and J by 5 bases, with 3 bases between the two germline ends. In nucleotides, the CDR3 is TGTGCCAGCAGCCAATATGGCTACACCTTC. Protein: CASSQYGYTF.

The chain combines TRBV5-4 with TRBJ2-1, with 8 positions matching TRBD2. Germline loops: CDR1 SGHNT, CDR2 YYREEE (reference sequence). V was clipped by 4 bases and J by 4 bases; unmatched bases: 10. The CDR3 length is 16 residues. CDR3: CASSGGLVGGYNEQFF. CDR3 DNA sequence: TGTGCCAGCAGCGGGGGACTAGTCGGAGGGTACAATGAGCAGTTCTTC.

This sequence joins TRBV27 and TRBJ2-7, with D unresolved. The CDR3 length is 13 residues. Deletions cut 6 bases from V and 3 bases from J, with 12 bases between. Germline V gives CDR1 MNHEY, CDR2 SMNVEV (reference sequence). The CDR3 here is CASSFMGNYEQYF. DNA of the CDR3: TGTGCCAGCAGCTTCATGGGCAACTACGAGCAGTACTTC.

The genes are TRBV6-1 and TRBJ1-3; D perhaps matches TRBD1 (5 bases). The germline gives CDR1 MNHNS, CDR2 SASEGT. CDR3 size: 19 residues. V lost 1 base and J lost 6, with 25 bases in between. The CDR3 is CASSEVSPRGGGGSNTIYF. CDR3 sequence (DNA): TGTGCCAGCAGTGAAGTTTCCCCTAGAGGTGGGGGGGGATCAAACACCATATATTTT.

The CDR3 region has the DNA TGCGCCAGCAGCTTGGCCGGAGGGACGAGGTACGAGCAGTACGTC. Protein product: CASSLAGGTRYEQYV. The rearrangement joins TRBV5-1 to TRBJ2-7, with D possibly being TRBD2 (6 bases). CDR1 is SGHRS and CDR2 is YFSETQ in the germline V gene. The CDR3 has 15 residues. With 0 bases removed from V and 4 bases from J, the gap between germline ends came to 14 bases.